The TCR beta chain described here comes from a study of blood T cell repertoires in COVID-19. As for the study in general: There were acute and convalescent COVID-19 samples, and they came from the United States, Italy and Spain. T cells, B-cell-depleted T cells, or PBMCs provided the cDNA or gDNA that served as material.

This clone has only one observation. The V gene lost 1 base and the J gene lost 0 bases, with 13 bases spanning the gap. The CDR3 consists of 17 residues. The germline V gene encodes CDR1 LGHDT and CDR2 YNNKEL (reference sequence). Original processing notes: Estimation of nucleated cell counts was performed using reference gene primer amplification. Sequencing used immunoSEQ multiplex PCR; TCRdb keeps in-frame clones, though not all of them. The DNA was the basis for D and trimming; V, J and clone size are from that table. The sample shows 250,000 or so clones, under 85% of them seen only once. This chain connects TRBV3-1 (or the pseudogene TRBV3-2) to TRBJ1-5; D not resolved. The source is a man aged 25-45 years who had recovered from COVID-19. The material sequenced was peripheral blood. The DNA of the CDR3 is TGTGCCAGCAGCCAAGGGTTCGACACCTTTAGCAATCAGCCCCAGCATTTT. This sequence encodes CASSQGFDTFSNQPQHF.